Following are 30 T cell receptor gamma chains from one sample sequenced in a study of Vδ1+ human thymocytes. Regarding the study as a whole: Highly polyclonal TRG and TRD repertoires with Gaussian CDR3 length distributions appeared in thymus.

Antigens for these TCRs are unknown. RNA was extracted from the cells and then reverse transcribed. The CDR3 regions were amplified by multiplex PCR from V-gene primers to a constant-region primer. TCRdb reanalyzed the multiplex PCR reads using CATT. The data show about 36,000 gamma-chain clones, with 20% to 25% seen just once and around 1.9% held by the top ten. Source material: Vdelta1+ gamma-delta thymocytes from the thymus. The subset was: FACS-sorted CD3+ TCRalphabeta- TCRVdelta1+ TCRVdelta2- thymocytes. The source of these receptors is a girl less than two years old who had congenital heart surgery.

V gene TRGV3 combines with J gene TRGJ1 or TRGJ2. Trimming cost V 0 bases and J 14 bases; bases outside gene matches: 13. CDR3 length: 13 amino acids. CDR1 is VTNTFY and CDR2 is YDVSTARD in the germline V gene (reference sequence). This CDR3 is CATWDRLMGTELF. CDR3 coding DNA: TGTGCCACCTGGGACAGGCTAATGGGTACGGAACTCTTT.

The chain couples TRGV3 to TRGJ1 or TRGJ2. V was pared by 0 bases and J by 5 bases, with 13 bases of the junction left unmatched. Germline assignment: CDR1 VTNTFY and CDR2 YDVSTARD (reference sequence). The CDR3 loop spans 16 amino acids. The CDR3 loop reads CATWDRRGELDYKKLF. The CDR3 region has the DNA TGTGCCACCTGGGACAGGCGAGGCGAGTTGGATTATAAGAAACTCTTT.

V usage is TRGV3 and J usage is TRGJP2. This CDR3 has 17 amino acids. CDR1 and CDR2 from the germline V gene are VTNTFY and YDVSTARD (reference sequence). The V gene end was trimmed by 0 bases and the J gene end by 3 bases; junction bases not matched to a gene: 10. Here the CDR3 reads CATWDRPDGRSDWIKTF. The CDR3 bases are TGTGCCACCTGGGACAGGCCGGATGGGCGTAGTGATTGGATCAAGACGTTT.

The genes are TRGV8 and TRGJ1 or TRGJ2. The CDR3 sequence is 15 residues long. Germline CDR1 VENAVY, CDR2 YDSYNSRV. With V trimmed by 0 bases and J by 11 bases, 16 bases remained unmatched. The CDR3 spells CATWDRAPPHREKLF. DNA for the CDR3: TGTGCCACCTGGGATAGGGCCCCCCCCCATCGGGAGAAACTCTTT.

The chain is built from TRGV2 and TRGJ1 or TRGJ2. This CDR3 has 14 residues. Germline V gene lookup returns CDR1 EGSNGY and CDR2 YDSYNSKV. After removal of 5 bases from V and 7 bases from J, the junction contained 14 bases not matched to a gene. The CDR3 here is CATWGPCYRYKKLF. DNA of the CDR3: TGTGCCACCTGGGGCCCCTGTTATCGATATAAGAAACTCTTT.

By proportion, this clone is medium-sized. Other DNA sequences of this sample code for an identical CDR3. This chain uses TRGV3 with TRGJ1 or TRGJ2. The CDR3 extends over 12 amino acids. V gave up 1 base and J gave up 4 bases; unmatched junction bases: 1. Germline assignment: CDR1 VTNTFY and CDR2 YDVSTARD (reference sequence). The CDR3 DNA reads as TGTGCCACCTGGGACAGATATTATAAGAAACTCTTT. It encodes CATWDRYYKKLF.

This clone was found a few times. A much larger clone lies one base from this, so it may be a read error. V is TRGV2 and J is TRGJ1 or TRGJ2. The CDR3 has 12 residues. The germline V gene has CDR1 EGSNGY and CDR2 YDSYNSKV. The V segment lost 2 bases and the J segment 4 bases; nucleotides outside the gene matches: 2. The CDR3 reads CATWDAYYKKLF. The CDR3 bases are TGTGCCACCTGGGACGCATATTATAAGAAACTCTTT.

About this clone: At one end, the junction sequence differs from germline, possibly due to a read error. The chain couples TRGV3 to TRGJ1 or TRGJ2. There are 14 residues in the CDR3. Germline V gives CDR1 VTNTFY, CDR2 YDVSTARD (reference sequence). The CDR3 reads CATWDSPFGYQKLF. The DNA for the CDR3 is TGTGCCACCTGGGACAGCCCTTTTGGTTATCAGAAACTCTTT.

About this clone itself: Distinct nucleotide sequences in the sample also encode this CDR3. The chain combines TRGV3 with TRGJ1 or TRGJ2. V lost 0 bases and J lost 4; bases outside the gene matches: 6. The CDR3 length is 14 residues. Germline CDR1 and CDR2: VTNTFY and YDVSTARD (reference sequence). CDR3 protein: CATWDRPYYYKKLF. In DNA, the CDR3 is TGTGCCACCTGGGACAGGCCCTACTATTATAAGAAACTCTTT.

For this clone: Different DNA sequences within this sample yield the same CDR3. The rearrangement joins TRGV3 to TRGJ1 or TRGJ2. Germline V lookup: CDR1 VTNTFY, CDR2 YDVSTARD (reference sequence). Trimming took 0 bases from V and 10 from J; bases not matched to a gene: 6. The CDR3 runs 12 residues. CDR3 region: CATWDRLFKKLF. The CDR3 DNA reads as TGTGCCACCTGGGACAGGCTCTTCAAGAAACTCTTT.

On this clone itself: The germline gene is not matched at one end of the junction; a read error may be the cause. This rearrangement joins TRGV9 to TRGJ1 or TRGJ2. The CDR3 is 16 amino acids. The germline CDR1 and CDR2 sequences are GITISATS and ISYDGTV (reference sequence). The CDR3: CALWEARIWGYYKILF. The CDR3 coding sequence is TGTGCCTTGTGGGAGGCCCGAATCTGGGGTTATTATAAGATACTCTTT.

On this clone: One end of the junction fails to match germline, which may point to a read error. The chain combines TRGV3 with TRGJP2. The germline V gene has CDR1 VTNTFY and CDR2 YDVSTARD (reference sequence). This CDR3 spans 16 amino acids. Written as DNA, the CDR3 is TGTGCCACCTGGGACAGGCCGGGGAGTAGTGATCGGATCAAGACGTTT. As protein: CATWDRPGSSDRIKTF.

By proportion, this clone is medium-sized. Within the sample, other DNA sequences also encode this same CDR3. The rearrangement joins TRGV4 to TRGJ1 or TRGJ2. The CDR3 sequence is 12 residues long. CDR1 and CDR2 from the germline V gene are EGSTGY and YDSYTSSV. Trimming took 0 bases from V and 7 from J; bases not matched to a gene: 3. CDR3 loop: CATWDGPYKKLF. The CDR3 DNA reads TGTGCCACCTGGGATGGGCCCTATAAGAAACTCTTT.

This clone has a handful of counts. The gene calls are TRGV4 and TRGJ1 or TRGJ2. The germline CDR1 and CDR2 sequences are EGSTGY and YDSYTSSV. The trim removed 1 base at V and 8 bases at J, leaving 5 bases unmatched. The CDR3 loop spans 12 amino acids. The CDR3, as DNA: TGTGCCACCTGGGATGGAGCCGATAAGAAACTCTTT. Its protein product is CATWDGADKKLF.

To note about this clone: Given a far larger clone just one base away, this is likely a sequencing read error. In the same sample, other DNA sequences code for this CDR3. The genes are TRGV2 and TRGJ1 or TRGJ2. CDR1 EGSNGY and CDR2 YDSYNSKV come from the germline V gene. J was trimmed by 6 bases and V by 1 base; bases with no gene match: 3. The CDR3 has 12 residues. The CDR3 reads CATWDGSYKKLF. For the CDR3, the DNA is TGTGCCACCTGGGACGGTTCTTATAAGAAACTCTTT.

The sample holds a few counts of this clone. Other DNA sequences in this sample translate to the same CDR3. The V gene is TRGV4, the J gene TRGJ1 or TRGJ2. The CDR3 has 14 residues. V shed 1 base and J 0 bases; nucleotides not matched to a gene: 3. The germline gives CDR1 EGSTGY, CDR2 YDSYTSSV. CDR3 sequence (DNA): TGTGCCACCTGGGATGGACCGAATTATTATAAGAAACTCTTT. This gives the protein CATWDGPNYYKKLF.

Of note for this clone: Other DNA sequences in this specimen translate into the identical CDR3. V gene TRGV9 combines with J gene TRGJ1 or TRGJ2. The J segment lost 12 bases and the V segment lost 2 bases, leaving 7 bases of the junction unmatched. Germline-derived CDR1 and CDR2 are GITISATS and ISYDGTV (reference sequence). This CDR3 is 11 amino acids long. Here the CDR3 reads CALWEARGKLF. CDR3 nucleotides: TGTGCCTTGTGGGAGGCCCGTGGGAAACTCTTT.

Turning to this clone: This sequence may be a read error, since a much larger clone differs from it by one base. Distinct nucleotide sequences in the sample also encode this CDR3. The rearrangement links TRGV9 to TRGJP2. The CDR3 loop spans 15 amino acids. Unmatched junction bases numbered 3, after V lost 2 bases and J lost 0 bases. Germline V gene sequence: CDR1 GITISATS, CDR2 ISYDGTV (reference sequence). CDR3 sequence (DNA): TGTGCCTTGTGGGAGGCCCATAGTAGTGATTGGATCAAGACGTTT. It translates to CALWEAHSSDWIKTF.

The chain links TRGV4 to TRGJ1 or TRGJ2. The CDR3 covers 14 residues. Germline V CDR1 and CDR2: EGSTGY, YDSYTSSV. J was trimmed by 7 bases and V by 0 bases; bases with no gene match: 9. The CDR3 DNA is TGTGCCACCTGGGATGGGCGGATTTTGTATAAGAAACTCTTT. This sequence encodes CATWDGRILYKKLF.

The rearrangement joins TRGV2 to TRGJ1 or TRGJ2. The V and J ends lost 0 bases and 3 bases, in that order; junction bases with no gene match: 8. The CDR3 is 15 residues long. Germline CDR1 reads EGSNGY; CDR2 reads YDSYNSKV. The CDR3 DNA is TGTGCCACCTGGGACGGGCCCCCCCTTTATTATAAGAAACTCTTT. Amino acid sequence: CATWDGPPLYYKKLF.

V and J are TRGV3 and TRGJP2. CDR1 is VTNTFY, CDR2 YDVSTARD, per germline (reference sequence). The CDR3 has 13 amino acids. The V segment lost 0 bases and the J segment 11 bases; nucleotides outside the gene matches: 6. The CDR3 region has the DNA TGTGCCACCTGGGACAGGCTTTTCTGGATCAAGACGTTT. Protein product: CATWDRLFWIKTF.

This chain joins TRGV9 and TRGJP2. The V gene end was trimmed by 2 bases and the J gene end by 2 bases; junction bases not matched to a gene: 5. The CDR3 loop spans 15 amino acids. Germline CDR1 and CDR2: GITISATS and ISYDGTV (reference sequence). CDR3 DNA sequence: TGTGCCTTGTGGGAGGCCTCGAGTAGTGATTGGATCAAGACGTTT. Translating it yields CALWEASSSDWIKTF.

V and J are TRGV8 and TRGJP1. Germline lookup yields CDR1 VENAVY and CDR2 YDSYNSRV. Trimming at V came to 2 bases and at J to 4 bases, leaving 4 bases not matched to a gene. The CDR3 runs 14 residues. CDR3 protein: CATWDKFTGWFKIF. The CDR3 DNA follows: TGTGCCACCTGGGATAAGTTCACTGGTTGGTTCAAGATATTT.

This clone ranks as medium-sized. Within the sample, other DNA sequences also encode this same CDR3. The chain employs TRGV2 and TRGJP2. CDR1 is EGSNGY and CDR2 is YDSYNSKV in the germline V gene. Unmatched junction bases numbered 0, after V lost 2 bases and J lost 0 bases. The CDR3 is made up of 14 amino acids. As DNA, the CDR3 is TGTGCCACCTGGGACGATAGTAGTGATTGGATCAAGACGTTT. This translates into CATWDDSSDWIKTF.

This clone was seen a few times. The chain couples TRGV3 to TRGJ1 or TRGJ2. CDR1 and CDR2 from the germline V gene are VTNTFY and YDVSTARD (reference sequence). J gave up 12 bases and V 3 bases, and 8 bases lay outside the gene matches. This CDR3 is 11 amino acids long. CDR3 sequence: CATWDWTRKLF. The CDR3 bases are TGTGCCACCTGGGACTGGACGAGGAAACTCTTT.

This clone was observed a handful of times. The rearrangement uses TRGV9 and TRGJP2. Per the germline V gene, CDR1 is GITISATS and CDR2 is ISYDGTV (reference sequence). V dropped 0 bases and J dropped 3; count of bases not matched to a gene: 10. The CDR3 loop spans 17 amino acids. CDR3 coding DNA: TGTGCCTTGTGGGAGGTGTCTTCGACGGGTAGTGATTGGATCAAGACGTTT. It codes for CALWEVSSTGSDWIKTF.

The chain is built from TRGV9 and TRGJP. The germline V gene encodes CDR1 GITISATS and CDR2 ISYDGTV (reference sequence). This CDR3 is 17 amino acids long. With 0 bases clipped from V and 12 bases from J, the junction kept 11 bases outside the gene matches. The CDR3 region is CALWEVHDWSGKKIKVF. For the CDR3, the DNA is TGTGCCTTGTGGGAGGTGCATGATTGGTCGGGCAAAAAAATCAAGGTATTT.

The chain links TRGV3 to TRGJP2. The CDR3 runs to 14 residues. The junction had 4 bases not matched to a gene; V was cut back by 2 bases and J by 4 bases. The germline gives CDR1 VTNTFY, CDR2 YDVSTARD (reference sequence). The CDR3 nucleotides are TGTGCCACCTGGGACAAAGTTAGTGATTGGATCAAGACGTTT. Translated, it gives CATWDKVSDWIKTF.

This clone came up a few times. The V call is TRGV9, the J call TRGJ1 or TRGJ2. The germline CDR1 and CDR2 sequences are GITISATS and ISYDGTV (reference sequence). The CDR3 sequence is 14 residues long. The ends lost 0 bases at V and 3 bases at J; junction bases unmatched: 5. DNA for the CDR3: TGTGCCTTGTGGGAGGTGCAGCCTTATTATAAGAAACTCTTT. Amino acid sequence: CALWEVQPYYKKLF.

In its sample, this clone was seen a few times. The chain carries TRGV9 and TRGJ1 or TRGJ2. The CDR3 covers 13 residues. Germline V lookup: CDR1 GITISATS, CDR2 ISYDGTV (reference sequence). V lost 0 bases to trimming and J lost 10 bases; unmatched junction nucleotides: 9. The CDR3 region has the DNA TGTGCCTTGTGGGAGGTGCACGGTAAAAAGAAACTCTTT. Protein: CALWEVHGKKKLF.